This T cell receptor beta chain is from a study of blood T cell repertoires in COVID-19. Study in general: In each case, the material was cDNA or gDNA derived from T cells, B-cell-depleted T cells, or PBMCs.

The CDR3 runs 16 residues. The V gene's germline CDR1 is SGHVS and CDR2 FNYEAQ. With 1 base removed from V and 0 bases from J, the gap between germline ends came to 10 bases. Authors' data handling: Estimation of nucleated cell counts relied on the amplification of reference gene primers. This table comes from immunoSEQ multiplex PCR, and its TCRdb copy is limited to in-frame clones, with some not included. The V and J calls and clone size come from that table; D and trimming were worked out from the DNA. The sample records approximately 230,000 clones, approximately 88% being singletons. The sequenced sample was peripheral blood. This clonotype originated in a woman in her twenties or thirties with COVID-19, enrolled during active disease. The V gene is TRBV7-6, the J gene TRBJ2-1; D is ambiguous. The CDR3 reads CASSLVGSRSYNEQFF. The CDR3, as DNA: TGTGCCAGCAGCTTAGTAGGTAGCCGCTCCTACAATGAGCAGTTCTTC.